This T cell receptor beta chain is from a study of long-term antiretroviral therapy in people with HIV. Study results and limitations: ART adherence, viral resistance and therapy changes were not recorded. Repertoires with HIV possessed tighter CDR3 length spans than those of controls. Clones that had undergone expansion before ART dominated the repertoire at all time points.

Sequencing relied on immunoSEQ assay v3.0, run at survey level. Here immunoSEQ multiplex PCR was the method, and the copy in TCRdb shows in-frame clones only, minus some. Counted here are roughly 50,000 clones, under 90% occurring once; the ten biggest clones make up 2.5% to 3.5%. Trimming left V 1 base short and J 5 bases short, with 5 bases between. This CDR3 contains 12 residues. Germline-derived CDR1 and CDR2 are MGHRA and YSYEKL. A note on this clone: No antigen is known for it.

Per donor, at least one pre-ART and at least two post-ART PBMC samples were obtained. The material sequenced was unsorted PBMCs, taken 0.8 years after starting antiretroviral therapy. The TCR originated in a woman aged 18-29 years with HIV. The genes are TRBV4-1 and TRBJ2-5, with D possibly being TRBD2 (5 bases). CDR3 residues: CASSQGGETQYF. CDR3 sequence (DNA): TGCGCCAGCAGCCAAGGAGGGGAGACCCAGTACTTC.